This T cell receptor beta chain was recovered during a study of blood T cells in healthy people across ages. Each sample yielded at least 6 million isolated PBMCs. Extracted total RNA amounted to at least 5.5 micrograms for each sample. The CDR3 sequence is 15 residues long. V was clipped by 4 bases and J by 3 bases, with 15 bases between them. Germline V gives CDR1 SGHRS, CDR2 YFSETQ. This clonotype has just a few counts. The antigen is not known. Findings and caveats of the study: Measured against age, TCR beta diversity per million T cells decreased in a roughly linear manner.

Primed by a sample-barcoded 5' primer and a J-beta primer mix, a second PCR proceeded for 7 to 11 cycles. A tag from a template-switch adaptor with 12 random nucleotides marked each cDNA molecule. MiXCR, applied by TCRdb to the 5' RACE reads, yields one record per CDR3 protein. Here the sample spans 600,000 to 1,000,000 distinct CDR3 sequences, just under 25% being singletons. These data were also reused for a study on T cells of mothers and their children.

The clonotype comes from a boy between 5 and 17 years old in good health. The chain recombines TRBV5-1 with TRBJ2-3; no definite D call. Sequenced: blood. The CDR3 loop reads CASSPPVLGTDTQYF. As DNA, the CDR3 is TGCGCCAGCAGCCCCCCGGTGCTTGGGACAGATACGCAGTATTTT.